Presented here are 11 T cell receptor beta chains from one specimen sequenced in a study of response to subunit inactivated influenza vaccine (dated by TCRdb to between 2018 and 2020). The library was prepared using RT-PCR. For sequencing, an Illumina HiSeq 2500 was employed. TCRdb trimmed the raw reads at Q25, called clones with MiXCR and kept productive beta chains. Identical CDR3 proteins give one entry, which carries the most common genes and DNA. Within this sample are 150,000 or so distinct CDR3 sequences, with roughly a tenth of them counted one time only. The top ten clonotypes cover 9.5% to 15% of the sample. The time point label, read with the paper, signifies: 45 days after influenza vaccine administration. The source was non-naive T cells sorted from PBMCs, collected roughly 45 days after vaccination. This specimen's cell subset or site label, per the study, means: memory T cell fraction. These TCRs come from a man aged 50 or older who received an inactivated influenza vaccine. Donor details come from another sample of the same person, matched by shared clones.

The chain couples TRBV5-1 to TRBJ2-3; D might be TRBD2 (6 bases). The CDR3 has 15 amino acids. V lost 4 bases to trimming and J lost 0 bases, with 12 bases between them. Germline lookup yields CDR1 SGHRS and CDR2 YFSETQ. The CDR3 DNA sequence: TGCGCCAGCAGCGCACAGCGGGCGAGCACAGATACGCAGTATTTT. Translating gives CASSAQRASTDTQYF.

The chain joins TRBV10-3 to TRBJ2-1; maybe TRBD2 (6 bases). Trimming cost V 0 bases and J 12 bases, with 12 bases left between them. This CDR3 has 13 residues. In germline, CDR1 is ENHRY, CDR2 SYGVKD. The CDR3 sequence: CAISESGGERQFF. The CDR3 nucleotides are TGTGCCATCAGTGAGTCCGGGGGAGAGCGGCAGTTCTTC.

The CDR3, as DNA: TGTGCCAGCAGTGGGGGACAGTCGAGAATCCGTCGAGGTGGCTACACCTTC. Residues: CASSGGQSRIRRGGYTF. The genes are TRBV2 and TRBJ1-2, with 7 bases fitting TRBD1. This CDR3 is 17 amino acids long. Germline CDR1 reads SNHLY; CDR2 reads FYNNEI. J was trimmed by 7 bases and V by 4 bases; bases with no gene match: 18.

A few counts support this clonotype. The chain employs TRBV20-1 and TRBJ2-5; maybe TRBD1 (6 bases). The germline CDR1 and CDR2 sequences are DFQATT and SNEGSKA (reference sequence). V lost 7 bases, J lost 7 bases, and 16 bases lay in between. The CDR3 extends over 12 amino acids. CDR3 sequence reads: CSVGHPSGTQYF. DNA for the CDR3: TGCAGTGTGGGACATCCATCAGGGACCCAGTACTTC.

This clonotype was found a few times. The CDR3 loop reads CSVEVSGTGNQPQHF. The CDR3 region has the DNA TGCAGCGTTGAAGTCTCCGGGACAGGGAATCAGCCCCAGCATTTT. This chain uses TRBV29-1 with TRBJ1-5, with 9 bases identical to TRBD1. The CDR3 totals 15 residues. Losses at the gene ends were 1 base for V and 4 bases for J; bases not matched to a gene: 5. Germline values: CDR1 SQVTM, CDR2 ANQGSEA.

V usage is TRBV3-1 and J usage is TRBJ1-2; D not resolved. V was clipped by 0 bases and J by 4 bases, with 12 bases between them. Germline-derived CDR1 and CDR2 are LGHDT and YNNKEL (reference sequence). The CDR3 contains 15 residues. The CDR3 reads CASSQEPAGAYGYTF. The DNA of the CDR3 is TGTGCCAGCAGCCAAGAACCCGCAGGCGCCTATGGCTACACCTTC. Together with reference TRBV3-1 and TRBJ1-2, the CDR3 gives the full variable domain: DTAVSQTPKYLVTQMGNDKSIKCEQNLGHDTMYWYKQDSKKFLKIMFSYNNKELIINETVPNRFSPKSPDKAHLNLHINSLELGDSAVYFCASSQEPAGAYGYTFGSGTRLTVV.

This clonotype was seen a handful of times. V gene TRBV20-1 combines with J gene TRBJ1-3; weak D call: TRBD1 (5 bases). Between the trimmed V and J ends, which lost 5 bases and 4 bases, there was a span of 9 bases. The CDR3 sequence is 12 residues long. The germline CDR1 and CDR2 sequences are DFQATT and SNEGSKA (reference sequence). Here the CDR3 reads CSAGDGGNTIYF. The DNA of the CDR3 is TGCAGTGCTGGGGACGGAGGAAACACCATATATTTT.

This clonotype was seen a few times. This chain joins TRBV6-2 or TRBV6-3 and TRBJ2-5; tentatively, D is TRBD1 or TRBD2 (5 bases each). Trimming took 7 bases from V and 1 from J, leaving 10 bases between them. Germline loops: CDR1 MNHEY, CDR2 SVGEGT. CDR3 length: 13 amino acids. The CDR3, as DNA: TGTGCCAGCACCAGGGACCTCCAAGAGACCCAGTACTTC. This gives the protein CASTRDLQETQYF.

As for this clonotype: It may be a read error: a sequence one base away is much more abundant. The genes are TRBV7-9 and TRBJ1-4, with 10 bases aligning to TRBD1. Germline CDR1 reads SEHNR; CDR2 reads FQNEAQ (reference sequence). This CDR3 spans 15 amino acids. The CDR3 reads CASRESGTGEEKLYF. The CDR3 DNA is TGTGCCAGCAGGGAAAGCGGGACAGGGGAGGAAAAACTGTATTTT.

This clonotype was detected many times. This chain connects TRBV7-9 to TRBJ2-7, with a tentative D call TRBD2 (5 bases). The CDR3 loop spans 13 amino acids. From germline, CDR1 is SEHNR and CDR2 FQNEAQ (reference sequence). V was clipped by 5 bases and J by 13 bases, with 21 bases between them. The CDR3 coding sequence is TGTGCCAGCAGCGCCCGAAGGGATGGTCTAGCATACTTC. It yields the protein CASSARRDGLAYF.

The chain employs TRBV27 and TRBJ2-7; no definite D call. The V and J ends lost 6 bases and 0 bases respectively, with 15 bases between them. Per the germline V gene, CDR1 is MNHEY and CDR2 is SMNVEV (reference sequence). The CDR3 sequence is 15 residues long. CDR3 loop: CASSLQVGFSYEQYF. CDR3 DNA sequence: TGTGCCAGCAGCTTACAAGTAGGGTTCTCCTACGAGCAGTACTTC.